The next 27 T cell receptor beta chains were all read from a single sample in a study of cytomegalovirus exposure and HLA in healthy donors. The PCR ran on 60 Vbeta and 13 Jbeta primers. Libraries were prepared by immunoSEQ multiplex PCR; TCRdb keeps only in-frame clonotypes and omits some of them. The table has about 160,000 clones, about 71% seen once. Sequencing used PBMCs. These receptors all stem from a woman in her 30s in good health and CMV-seronegative.

The rearrangement joins TRBV25-1 to TRBJ1-5; no reliable D call. V was cut by 4 bases and J by 3 bases, with 7 bases left in between. Germline loops: CDR1 MGHDK, CDR2 SYGVNS. This CDR3 has 13 amino acids. CDR3 loop: CASSGGYNQPQHF. DNA of the CDR3: TGTGCCAGCAGTGGAGGGTACAATCAGCCCCAGCATTTT.

The rearrangement uses TRBV6-4 and TRBJ2-2, with D possibly TRBD2 on 7 matching bases. Germline loops: CDR1 MRHNA, CDR2 SNTAGT. V was shortened by 4 bases and J by 4 bases, with 10 bases between the two germline ends. This CDR3 region has 14 residues. The CDR3 DNA follows: TGTGCCAGCAGTGTGGGGGGGCCCACCGGGGAGCTGTTTTTT. Its translation: CASSVGGPTGELFF.

The V and J genes are TRBV18 and TRBJ2-7, with TRBD1 matching over 10 bases. With 5 bases clipped from V and 7 bases from J, the junction kept 11 bases outside the gene matches. This CDR3 region has 15 residues. Germline lookup yields CDR1 KGHSH and CDR2 LQKENI. In nucleotides, the CDR3 is TGTGCCAGCTCAACGACCGGGACAGGGGTGGGGGAGCAGTACTTC. It yields the protein CASSTTGTGVGEQYF.

The chain combines TRBV5-8 with TRBJ2-3, with D perhaps matching TRBD2 (5 bases). CDR1 is SGHTS and CDR2 is YDEGEE in the germline V gene. Deletions cut 3 bases from V and 2 bases from J, with 7 bases between. The CDR3 extends over 13 amino acids. CDR3 sequence reads: CASSSDYTDTQYF. DNA for the CDR3: TGTGCCAGCAGCTCCGACTACACAGATACGCAGTATTTT.

V usage is TRBV7-2 and J usage is TRBJ1-5; D uncertain. Germline assignment: CDR1 SGHTA and CDR2 FQGNSA. Between the trimmed V and J ends, which lost 5 bases and 5 bases, there was a span of 16 bases. The CDR3 totals 15 residues. The CDR3 here is CASSLERGAHQPQHF. The CDR3 DNA is TGTGCCAGCAGCCTAGAGAGAGGCGCACATCAGCCCCAGCATTTT.

This clone has just one count. V and J are TRBV7-6 and TRBJ1-6; no definite D call. Germline loops: CDR1 SGHVS, CDR2 FNYEAQ. CDR3 length: 13 amino acids. Trimming left V 6 bases short and J 7 bases short, with 10 bases between. For the CDR3, the DNA is TGTGCCAGCAGGGAGACGGGGAATTCACCCCTCCACTTT. Translated: CASRETGNSPLHF.

This clone was observed a few times. V usage is TRBV6-5 and J usage is TRBJ2-7; 8 bases match TRBD1. Germline CDR1 reads MNHEY; CDR2 reads SVGAGI. Germline trimming cut 6 bases from V and 0 bases from J; bases unmatched to any gene: 4. CDR3 size: 14 residues. CDR3 protein: CASRNTGGSYEQYF. In DNA form, the CDR3 reads TGTGCCAGCAGGAATACAGGGGGCTCCTACGAGCAGTACTTC.

This clone was observed a handful of times. The rearrangement links TRBV9 to TRBJ1-1, with 8 bases that match TRBD1. This CDR3 contains 15 residues. With V trimmed by 0 bases and J by 11 bases, 12 bases remained unmatched. Germline V CDR1 and CDR2: SGDLS, YYNGEE. DNA for the CDR3: TGTGCCAGCAGCGTAGCTTTTTCGGACAGGGCCTGTGCTTTCTTT. Its protein product is CASSVAFSDRACAFF.

This clone occurred once. The gene calls are TRBV6-1 and TRBJ2-7; TRBD1 aligns across 9 bases. CDR1 is MNHNS, CDR2 SASEGT, per germline. Losses at the gene ends were 3 bases for V and 4 bases for J; bases not matched to a gene: 10. The CDR3 is made up of 16 amino acids. The CDR3 reads CASSDDTGQGLYEQYF. The CDR3 coding sequence is TGTGCCAGCAGTGACGACACGGGACAGGGTTTATACGAGCAGTACTTC.

The chain links TRBV19 to TRBJ1-6; D not certain. Trimming removed 1 base at V and 8 bases at J, with 12 bases between. This CDR3 comprises 15 residues. Germline V gene data show CDR1 as LNHDA and CDR2 as SQIVND (reference sequence). The CDR3 loop is CASSIAGFGDSPLHF. The DNA of the CDR3 is TGTGCCAGTAGTATAGCAGGCTTCGGGGATTCACCCCTCCACTTT.

This clone showed up just a few times. The chain recombines TRBV6-5 with TRBJ1-4; D is undetermined. The V gene's germline CDR1 is MNHEY and CDR2 SVGAGI. The CDR3 extends over 14 amino acids. Trimming left V 5 bases short and J 7 bases short, with 14 bases between. The CDR3 DNA follows: TGTGCCAGCAGTACGGACCTAGCAGGTGAAAAACTGTTTTTT. This encodes CASSTDLAGEKLFF.

This clone was seen a single time. V usage is TRBV7-2 and J usage is TRBJ2-1; D is ambiguous. The CDR3 runs 14 residues. Germline loops: CDR1 SGHTA, CDR2 FQGNSA. The V end was cut by 3 bases, the J end by 5 bases, with 11 bases between. CDR3 sequence (DNA): TGTGCCAGCAGCTTTGGGTCACAGAACAATGAGCAGTTCTTC. Its translation: CASSFGSQNNEQFF.

The rearrangement uses TRBV18 and TRBJ1-1; 9 positions match TRBD1. V gave up 5 bases and J gave up 1 base; unmatched junction bases: 5. Looked up from germline, CDR1 is KGHSH and CDR2 is LQKENI. The CDR3 consists of 15 residues. CDR3 coding DNA: TGTGCCAGCTCATCGCCGGGACAGGGGAACACTGAAGCTTTCTTT. This encodes CASSSPGQGNTEAFF. Full variable domain (rest looked up from reference TRBV18 and TRBJ1-1): NAGVMQNPRHLVRRRGQEARLRCSPMKGHSHVYWYRQLPEEGLKFMVYLQKENIIDESGMPKERFSAEFPKEGPSILRIQQVVRGDSAAYFCASSSPGQGNTEAFFGQGTRLTVV.

J is TRBJ1-1 and V is TRBV6-1; D perhaps matches TRBD1 (5 bases). V lost 7 bases, J lost 7 bases, and 13 bases lay in between. CDR3 length equals 12 residues. CDR1 is MNHNS, CDR2 SASEGT, per germline. CDR3 protein: CASIVGGNEAFF. In DNA form, the CDR3 reads TGTGCCAGCATCGTGGGGGGGAATGAAGCTTTCTTT.

This clone was seen a single time. The rearrangement uses TRBV2 and TRBJ1-1; D remains ambiguous. CDR3 length: 14 amino acids. The V gene's germline CDR1 is SNHLY and CDR2 FYNNEI. V was trimmed by 4 bases and J by 6 bases, leaving 15 bases between them. This CDR3 reads CASSGRSRFSEAFF. Here the CDR3 DNA reads TGTGCCAGCAGTGGGAGGTCGAGGTTCTCTGAAGCTTTCTTT.

The chain employs TRBV11-2 and TRBJ1-2, with D unresolved. The V end was cut by 5 bases, the J end by 8 bases, with 9 bases between. Germline V gives CDR1 SGHAT, CDR2 FQNNGV. The CDR3 extends over 11 amino acids. This CDR3 reads CASSMRGGYTF. The CDR3 DNA reads as TGTGCCAGCAGCATGCGCGGGGGCTACACCTTC.

J is TRBJ2-2 and V is TRBV7-9; D gene unclear. CDR1 is SEHNR and CDR2 is FQNEAQ in the germline V gene (reference sequence). Trimming cost V 6 bases and J 1 base, with 12 bases left between them. This CDR3 is built from 15 residues. The chain's CDR3 is CASRPRVENTGELFF. The CDR3 DNA sequence: TGTGCCAGCAGGCCTAGAGTAGAGAACACCGGGGAGCTGTTTTTT.

The chain joins TRBV5-1 to TRBJ2-5, with D possibly being TRBD2 (6 bases). The V gene lost 3 bases and the J gene lost 2 bases, with 20 bases spanning the gap. Germline CDR1 is SGHRS and CDR2 is YFSETQ. The CDR3 runs to 17 residues. In nucleotides, the CDR3 is TGCGCCAGCAGCTCTGGAAGCTCTAGCGTCACTCAAGAGACCCAGTACTTC. Its protein is CASSSGSSSVTQETQYF.

The V call is TRBV7-3, the J call TRBJ2-5, with D possibly TRBD2 on 5 matching bases. V shed 2 bases and J shed 4 bases, with 8 bases lying between them. Germline CDR1 reads SGHTA; CDR2 reads FQGTGA. This CDR3 is built from 13 residues. The CDR3 is CASSLREGETQYF. As DNA, the CDR3 is TGTGCCAGCAGCTTACGAGAGGGAGAGACCCAGTACTTC.

J is TRBJ2-5 and V is TRBV30; D is possibly TRBD1 (7 bases). With 4 bases removed from V and 5 bases from J, the gap between germline ends came to 17 bases. The CDR3 spans 14 residues. The germline V gene encodes CDR1 GTSNPN and CDR2 SVGIG (reference sequence). The CDR3 loop reads CAWKGWRGQETQYF. The DNA for the CDR3 is TGTGCCTGGAAGGGGTGGAGGGGGCAGGAGACCCAGTACTTC.

The chain links TRBV15 to TRBJ2-2; D is possibly TRBD2 (6 bases). Germline V lookup: CDR1 LNHNV, CDR2 YYDKDF (reference sequence). This CDR3 contains 15 residues. V was pared by 1 base and J by 6 bases, with 12 bases between. CDR3 residues: CATSRGRGEAGELFF. In DNA, the CDR3 is TGTGCCACCAGCAGAGGGAGGGGAGAGGCCGGGGAGCTGTTTTTT.

The chain joins TRBV14 to TRBJ1-5, with D possibly TRBD1 on 5 matching bases. CDR3 length: 13 amino acids. From germline, CDR1 is SGHDN and CDR2 FVKESK. The V gene lost 5 bases and the J gene lost 5 bases, with 10 bases spanning the gap. The CDR3 sequence: CASSTGSYQPQHF. The DNA of the CDR3 is TGTGCCAGCAGCACAGGCTCCTATCAGCCCCAGCATTTT.

The V gene is TRBV5-1, the J gene TRBJ2-2; 11 bases fit TRBD2. V gave up 3 bases and J gave up 5 bases; unmatched junction bases: 9. Germline assignment: CDR1 SGHRS and CDR2 YFSETQ. The CDR3 is made up of 17 amino acids. In nucleotides, the CDR3 is TGCGCCAGCAGCTCCCGGGCCGGGACTAGCGGTACCGGGGAGCTGTTTTTT. Amino acids: CASSSRAGTSGTGELFF.

This clone was picked up a small number of times. The V call is TRBV5-6, the J call TRBJ2-5; weak D call: TRBD2 (5 bases). This CDR3 is built from 15 residues. CDR1 is SGHDT and CDR2 is YYEEEE in the germline V gene. Trimming removed 3 bases at V and 4 bases at J, with 16 bases between. CDR3 protein: CASSSSMGDLETQYF. Here the CDR3 DNA reads TGTGCCAGCAGCTCGTCCATGGGAGACCTAGAGACCCAGTACTTC.

The genes are TRBV29-1 and TRBJ1-2, with 9 bases identical to TRBD1. Germline CDR1 SQVTM, CDR2 ANQGSEA. CDR3 length equals 14 residues. V dropped 0 bases and J dropped 8; count of bases not matched to a gene: 7. Here the CDR3 reads CSVEDPRDRDGYTF. The CDR3 DNA is TGCAGCGTTGAAGATCCTAGGGACAGGGACGGCTACACCTTC.

V is TRBV15 and J is TRBJ2-5, with a tentative D call TRBD1 (6 bases). The CDR3 covers 15 residues. With 4 bases removed from V and 3 bases from J, the gap between germline ends came to 15 bases. Looked up from germline, CDR1 is LNHNV and CDR2 is YYDKDF (reference sequence). The CDR3 reads CATSKTPGQEETQYF. Written as DNA, the CDR3 is TGTGCCACCAGCAAAACCCCGGGACAAGAAGAGACCCAGTACTTC. Using reference TRBV15 and TRBJ2-5 for the parts outside the CDR3, the full variable domain is DAMVIQNPRYQVTQFGKPVTLSCSQTLNHNVMYWYQQKSSQAPKLLFHYYDKDFNNEADTPDNFQSRRPNTSFCFLDIRSPGLGDTAMYLCATSKTPGQEETQYFGPGTRLLVL.

In nucleotides, the CDR3 is TGTGCCAGTAGTATATCGGAGGGGATGAACGAGCAGTACTTC. Translation: CASSISEGMNEQYF. The chain combines TRBV19 with TRBJ2-7, with D perhaps matching TRBD2 (6 bases). The CDR3 consists of 14 residues. Germline CDR1 LNHDA, CDR2 SQIVND (reference sequence). V shed 2 bases and J shed 5 bases, with 13 bases lying between them.